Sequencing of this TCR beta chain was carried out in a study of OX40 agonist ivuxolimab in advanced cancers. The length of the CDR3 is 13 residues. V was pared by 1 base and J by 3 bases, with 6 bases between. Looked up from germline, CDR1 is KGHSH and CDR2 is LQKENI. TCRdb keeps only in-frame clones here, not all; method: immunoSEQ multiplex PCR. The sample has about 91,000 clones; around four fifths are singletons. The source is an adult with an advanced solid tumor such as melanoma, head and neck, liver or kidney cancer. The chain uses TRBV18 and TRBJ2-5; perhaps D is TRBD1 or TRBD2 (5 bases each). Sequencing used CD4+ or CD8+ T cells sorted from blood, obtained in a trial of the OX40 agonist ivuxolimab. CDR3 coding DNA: TGTGCCAGCTCACCACGAGGGGAAGAGACCCAGTACTTC. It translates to CASSPRGEETQYF. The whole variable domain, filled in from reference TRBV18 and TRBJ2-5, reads NAGVMQNPRHLVRRRGQEARLRCSPMKGHSHVYWYRQLPEEGLKFMVYLQKENIIDESGMPKERFSAEFPKEGPSILRIQQVVRGDSAAYFCASSPRGEETQYFGPGTRLLVL.